The sequence of this T cell receptor (beta chain) was determined in a study of T cells in Graves' hyperthyroidism and ophthalmopathy. Patients aged 18 to 65 had newly diagnosed hyperthyroidism of under 2 months' duration. Exclusion of a patient resulted from uncontrolled infection, other autoimmune disease, pregnancy or lactation. Cells are PBMCs isolated from roughly 9.2 ml of fresh blood. Germline values: CDR1 LGHDT, CDR2 YNNKEL (reference sequence). Trimming removed 4 bases from V and 10 bases from J; junction bases left unmatched: 8. The CDR3 runs 14 residues. General study points: Ophthalmopathy was model-predicted a median about 7.1 months pre-onset.

There were TCR beta CDR3 regions amplified from RNA transcripts. Researchers ran a first-round RT-PCR on the TCR CDR3 using the HTBI primer set. Using its own MiXCR run on the multiplex PCR reads, TCRdb lists one record per CDR3 protein. The top ten clones hold about 31% of a sample with 350,000 to 400,000 distinct CDR3 sequences, about 15% of them seen once. On this clonotype: Antigen specificity is unknown.

This clonotype originated in a woman younger than 45 with Graves' hyperthyroidism. This chain links TRBV3-1 with TRBJ2-1; 9 bases line up with TRBD1. Sequenced input: blood. CDR3 protein: CASSRDRASGEQFF. In DNA form, the CDR3 reads TGTGCCAGCAGCCGGGACAGGGCCTCCGGGGAGCAGTTCTTC.